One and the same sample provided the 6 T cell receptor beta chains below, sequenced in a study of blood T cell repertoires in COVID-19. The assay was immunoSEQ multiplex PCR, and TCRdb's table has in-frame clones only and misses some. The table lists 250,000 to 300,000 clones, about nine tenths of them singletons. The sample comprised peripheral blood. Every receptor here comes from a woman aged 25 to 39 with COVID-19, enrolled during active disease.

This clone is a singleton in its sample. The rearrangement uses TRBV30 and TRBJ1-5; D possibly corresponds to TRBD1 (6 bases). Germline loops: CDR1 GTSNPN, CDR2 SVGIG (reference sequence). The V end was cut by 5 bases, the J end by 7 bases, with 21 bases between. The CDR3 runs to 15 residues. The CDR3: CAWAPGTRAEQPQHF. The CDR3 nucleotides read TGTGCCTGGGCTCCCGGGACAAGGGCGGAACAGCCCCAGCATTTT.

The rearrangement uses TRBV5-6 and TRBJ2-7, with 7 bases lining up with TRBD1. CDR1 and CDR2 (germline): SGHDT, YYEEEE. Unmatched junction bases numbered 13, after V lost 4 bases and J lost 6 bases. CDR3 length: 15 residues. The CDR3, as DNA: TGTGCCAGCAGCCGAATCGACAGGGACCATGGCGAGCAGTACTTC. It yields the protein CASSRIDRDHGEQYF.

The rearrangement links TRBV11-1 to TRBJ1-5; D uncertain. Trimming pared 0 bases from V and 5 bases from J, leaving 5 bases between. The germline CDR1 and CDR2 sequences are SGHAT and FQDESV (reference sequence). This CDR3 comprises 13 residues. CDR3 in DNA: TGTGCCAGCAGCTTAGCAGCGGATCAGCCCCAGCATTTT. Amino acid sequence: CASSLAADQPQHF.

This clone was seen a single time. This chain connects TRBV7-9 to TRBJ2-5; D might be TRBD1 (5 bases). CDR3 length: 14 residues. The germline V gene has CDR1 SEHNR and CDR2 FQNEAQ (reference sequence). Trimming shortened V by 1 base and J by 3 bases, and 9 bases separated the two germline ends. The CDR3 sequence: CASSLVQDKETQYF. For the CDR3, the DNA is TGTGCCAGCAGCTTAGTACAGGATAAAGAGACCCAGTACTTC.

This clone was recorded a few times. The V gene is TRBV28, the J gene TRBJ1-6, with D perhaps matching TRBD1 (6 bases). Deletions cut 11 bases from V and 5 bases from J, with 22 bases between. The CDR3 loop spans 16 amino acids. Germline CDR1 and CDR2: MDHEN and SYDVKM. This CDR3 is CAVTGFRDDDNSPLHF. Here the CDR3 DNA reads TGTGCCGTAACAGGGTTTAGGGACGATGATAATTCACCCCTCCACTTT.

The CDR3 sequence is CAWSVSWSGNTIYF. CDR3 DNA sequence: TGTGCCTGGAGTGTTAGCTGGTCTGGAAACACCATATATTTT. The chain recombines TRBV30 with TRBJ1-3; D not certain. The V gene's germline CDR1 is GTSNPN and CDR2 SVGIG (reference sequence). This CDR3 comprises 14 residues. Trimming shortened V by 0 bases and J by 1 base, and 7 bases separated the two germline ends.